This passage covers 23 T cell receptor beta chains from one sample sequenced in a study of T cell repertoires in aging, cancer and after chemotherapy. Amplification of TCR beta used genomic DNA extracted from peripheral blood. A mixed TRB-A/B primer pool amplified rearranged TRB by multiplex touch-down PCR. TCRdb re-called the multiplex PCR reads through MiXCR, storing one row per CDR3 protein. The data show roughly 10,000 distinct CDR3 sequences, over 30% seen once. Input material: blood. These receptors were collected from a human donor in good health.

V gene TRBV18 combines with J gene TRBJ2-2; D is unclear. The germline V gene encodes CDR1 KGHSH and CDR2 LQKENI. Between the trimmed V and J ends, which lost 1 base and 0 bases, there was a span of 12 bases. This CDR3 is built from 17 residues. DNA for the CDR3: TGTGCCAGCTCACCACAAATTCGCGCCCCGAACACCGGGGAGCTGTTTTTT. Protein sequence: CASSPQIRAPNTGELFF.

This chain connects TRBV27 to TRBJ1-5; no reliable D call. The V gene's germline CDR1 is MNHEY and CDR2 SMNVEV (reference sequence). CDR3 length equals 13 residues. The ends were cut back, 0 bases at V and 5 bases at J, with 5 bases in the middle. DNA of the CDR3: TGTGCCAGCAGTTTATCCCGGTATCAGCCCCAGCATTTT. As protein: CASSLSRYQPQHF.

The chain couples TRBV30 to TRBJ2-2, with 8 bases aligning to TRBD2. With V trimmed by 4 bases and J by 8 bases, 9 bases remained unmatched. The CDR3 is 14 residues long. The germline V gene has CDR1 GTSNPN and CDR2 SVGIG (reference sequence). The chain's CDR3 is CAWTHGRAGGELFF. CDR3 in DNA: TGTGCCTGGACCCACGGGAGGGCCGGAGGGGAGCTGTTTTTT.

The CDR3 bases are TGTGCCAGAAGCCCCAGTCAAGAGACCCAGTACTTC. It specifies CARSPSQETQYF. V usage is TRBV5-3 and J usage is TRBJ2-5, with D uncertain. TRBV5-3 is an ORF; its function is uncertain. The CDR3 spans 12 residues. V was pared by 4 bases and J by 2 bases, with 6 bases between.

About this clonotype itself: A read error may explain this, as a much larger clone is one base away. The CDR3, as DNA: TGCAGCGTTGGACAGCCCAATAAAGAGACCCTGTACTTC. Protein product: CSVGQPNKETLYF. The chain carries TRBV29-1 and TRBJ2-5; a weak D match, TRBD1 (5 bases). The germline CDR1 and CDR2 sequences are SQVTM and ANQGSEA. This CDR3 region has 13 residues.

The chain carries TRBV6-4 and TRBJ1-1; tentative D call: TRBD1 (5 bases). The CDR3 is 14 residues long. Germline CDR1 MRHNA, CDR2 SNTAGT. The ends were cut back, 5 bases at V and 3 bases at J, with 13 bases in the middle. The CDR3 loop reads CASSIRGGDTEAFF. The CDR3 nucleotides read TGTGCCAGCAGTATCCGTGGGGGGGACACTGAAGCTTTCTTT.

This sequence joins TRBV7-2 and TRBJ2-3; tentatively, D is TRBD1 (6 bases). This CDR3 is 17 amino acids long. From germline, CDR1 is SGHTA and CDR2 FQGNSA. V lost 1 base and J 0 bases, leaving 14 bases between the germline ends. CDR3 sequence reads: CASSLGGWDISTDTQYF. The CDR3 DNA follows: TGTGCCAGCAGCTTAGGAGGTTGGGACATAAGCACAGATACGCAGTATTTT.

This clonotype was seen more than once but under ten times. The chain is built from TRBV6-5 and TRBJ1-6; TRBD1 matches 7 bases. The CDR3 runs to 15 residues. The J segment lost 3 bases and the V segment lost 5 bases, leaving 4 bases of the junction unmatched. Germline CDR1 is MNHEY and CDR2 is SVGAGI. CDR3: CASSTTGDYNSPLHF. CDR3 DNA: TGTGCCAGCAGTACAACAGGGGACTATAATTCACCCCTCCACTTT.

This chain joins TRBV6-2 or TRBV6-3 and TRBJ1-5; D is uncertain. Germline-derived CDR1 and CDR2 are MNHEY and SVGEGT. This CDR3 comprises 15 residues. Trimming removed 1 base at V and 3 bases at J, with 10 bases between. Here the CDR3 reads CASSYYEVPNQPQHF. The CDR3 DNA reads TGTGCCAGCAGTTACTACGAGGTCCCCAATCAGCCCCAGCATTTT.

This clonotype is medium-sized (0.01 to 0.1%) by share. The V and J genes are TRBV29-1 and TRBJ2-2; possible D gene TRBD1, 5 bases. The CDR3 has 14 residues. Germline V gene sequence: CDR1 SQVTM, CDR2 ANQGSEA. The V end was cut by 5 bases, the J end by 1 base, with 11 bases between. The CDR3 sequence is CSVNHQGNTGELFF. DNA for the CDR3: TGCAGCGTTAACCACCAGGGGAACACCGGGGAGCTGTTTTTT.

The chain couples TRBV15 to TRBJ2-3; TRBD2 aligns across 9 bases. This CDR3 is built from 14 residues. With V trimmed by 2 bases and J by 6 bases, 3 bases remained unmatched. CDR1 LNHNV and CDR2 YYDKDF come from the germline V gene (reference sequence). In nucleotides, the CDR3 is TGTGCCACCAGCAGATTCAGCGGGAGGGATACGCAGTATTTT. It codes for CATSRFSGRDTQYF.

The rearrangement joins TRBV20-1 to TRBJ2-7; D unresolved. The V gene's germline CDR1 is DFQATT and CDR2 SNEGSKA (reference sequence). The CDR3 contains 11 residues. The germline V and J ends were trimmed by 4 bases and 6 bases, with 10 bases remaining between them. The CDR3 here is CSATIGFEQYF. The CDR3 region has the DNA TGCAGTGCTACGATTGGGTTCGAGCAGTACTTC.

The chain has TRBV6-1 and TRBJ1-5, with a weak D call TRBD1 (6 bases). Per germline, CDR1 MNHNS and CDR2 SASEGT. The CDR3 contains 16 residues. The germline V and J ends were trimmed by 4 bases and 3 bases, with 16 bases remaining between them. Here the CDR3 reads CASSASLRQDNQPQHF. Here the CDR3 DNA reads TGTGCCAGCAGTGCTAGCCTCAGACAGGACAATCAGCCCCAGCATTTT.

The chain links TRBV5-5 to TRBJ2-7, with unresolved D. From germline, CDR1 is SGHKS and CDR2 YYEKEE (reference sequence). The germline V and J ends were trimmed by 5 bases and 4 bases, with 16 bases remaining between them. CDR3 length equals 14 residues. The CDR3 reads CASRPNRIGYEQYF. The CDR3 DNA is TGTGCCAGCAGGCCCAACCGAATTGGTTACGAGCAGTACTTC.

The chain joins TRBV19 to TRBJ2-1, with D perhaps assigned TRBD1 or TRBD2 (5 bases each). CDR1 and CDR2 (germline): LNHDA, SQIVND (reference sequence). CDR3 length: 13 residues. V shed 5 bases and J shed 5 bases, with 10 bases lying between them. The CDR3 bases are TGTGCCAGTAGTGTGGGGCGGGACAATGAGCAGTTCTTC. Encoded protein: CASSVGRDNEQFF.

To note about this clonotype: This clone may be a read error of a much larger clone one base away. The rearrangement joins TRBV29-1 to TRBJ2-5; no reliable D call. Per the germline V gene, CDR1 is SQVTM and CDR2 is ANQGSEA. The V and J ends lost 6 bases and 2 bases respectively, with 13 bases between them. The CDR3 is 13 residues long. CDR3 in DNA: TGCAGCGTGTGTTCGGTCCCGCAAGAGACCCAGTACTTC. This codes for CSVCSVPQETQYF.

This clonotype turned up a few times. The J gene is TRBJ2-2, the V gene TRBV6-2 or TRBV6-3, with D perhaps assigned TRBD1 or TRBD2 (5 bases each). Germline V lookup: CDR1 MNHEY, CDR2 SVGEGT. Trimming shortened V by 5 bases and J by 1 base, and 11 bases separated the two germline ends. CDR3 length equals 15 residues. This chain's CDR3 is CASSLWGRNTGELFF. In nucleotides, the CDR3 is TGTGCCAGCAGTCTCTGGGGACGGAACACCGGGGAGCTGTTTTTT.

J is TRBJ2-7 and V is TRBV24-1, with D tentatively TRBD1 or TRBD2 (5 bases each). There are 19 residues in the CDR3. Trimming took off 1 base at V and 1 base at J, with 22 bases between the two ends. Per germline, CDR1 KGHDR and CDR2 SFDVKD. The CDR3 DNA is TGTGCCACCAGTGATTTCCGGGGACGTGGGAAGAAACAGTCCTACGAGCAGTACTTC. Translated: CATSDFRGRGKKQSYEQYF.

V gene TRBV5-6 combines with J gene TRBJ2-2; D is undetermined. The CDR3 contains 13 residues. V dropped 4 bases and J dropped 6 bases, with 10 bases sitting between them. CDR1 and CDR2 (germline): SGHDT, YYEEEE. The CDR3 is CASSMTEAGELFF. CDR3 DNA sequence: TGTGCCAGCAGCATGACCGAGGCCGGGGAGCTGTTTTTT.

By frequency in the sample, this clonotype is medium-sized. DNA of the CDR3: TGTGCCACCGTCCTCGGGACAGGGGAGAGCGGGGAGCTGTTTTTT. Residues: CATVLGTGESGELFF. This chain connects TRBV6-1 to TRBJ2-2; 10 bases map to TRBD1. V dropped 10 bases and J dropped 7; count of bases not matched to a gene: 12. Germline lookup yields CDR1 MNHNS and CDR2 SASEGT. The CDR3 has 15 amino acids.

This clonotype is large (0.1 to 1%) in the sample. V and J are TRBV12-3 or TRBV12-4 and TRBJ2-5, with 7 bases lining up with TRBD1. The CDR3 is 14 amino acids. With 6 bases clipped from V and 4 bases from J, the junction kept 8 bases outside the gene matches. CDR3 DNA sequence: TGTGCCAGCAGCTCCACAGGGGTCGGAGAGACCCAGTACTTC. It specifies CASSSTGVGETQYF.

This clonotype was detected only a few times. The rearrangement uses TRBV6-6 and TRBJ2-1, with D perhaps given as TRBD1 or TRBD2 (5 bases each). V gave up 6 bases and J gave up 2 bases, with 14 bases separating them. There are 15 residues in the CDR3. The germline CDR1 and CDR2 sequences are MNHNY and SVGAGI (reference sequence). CDR3 nucleotides: TGTGCCAGCAGACTAGACAGCGGAGCCTACAATGAGCAGTTCTTC. Translation: CASRLDSGAYNEQFF.

The chain employs TRBV5-6 and TRBJ2-7; unclear D gene. The V gene lost 4 bases and the J gene lost 0 bases, with 8 bases spanning the gap. The CDR3 is 13 amino acids. CDR1 is SGHDT, CDR2 YYEEEE, per germline. CDR3 bases: TGTGCCAGCAGCCCGGGCCCCTCCTACGAGCAGTACTTC. Translation gives CASSPGPSYEQYF.